This T cell receptor (beta chain) was recorded in a study of blood T cell repertoires in COVID-19. Background on the study: Donors in the United States, Italy and Spain gave samples during acute or convalescent COVID-19.

The J segment lost 6 bases and the V segment lost 0 bases, leaving 8 bases of the junction unmatched. CDR3 length: 16 amino acids. Germline V gives CDR1 SGHRS, CDR2 YFSETQ. Per the study methods: How many nucleated cells were present was estimated from reference gene primer amplification. Sequencing used immunoSEQ multiplex PCR; TCRdb keeps in-frame clones, though not all of them. The DNA was the basis for D and trimming; V, J and clone size are from that table. This table has some 400,000 clones, 70% to 85% appearing once. What was sequenced was peripheral blood. This TCR was sampled from a human donor with acute or convalescent COVID-19. The donor label of this sample is uncertain. The V gene is TRBV5-1, the J gene TRBJ2-2; 7 bases are a match to TRBD1. The CDR3 spells CASSLVGTAGPGELFF. The CDR3 DNA is TGCGCCAGCAGCTTGGTTGGGACAGCTGGCCCCGGGGAGCTGTTTTTT.